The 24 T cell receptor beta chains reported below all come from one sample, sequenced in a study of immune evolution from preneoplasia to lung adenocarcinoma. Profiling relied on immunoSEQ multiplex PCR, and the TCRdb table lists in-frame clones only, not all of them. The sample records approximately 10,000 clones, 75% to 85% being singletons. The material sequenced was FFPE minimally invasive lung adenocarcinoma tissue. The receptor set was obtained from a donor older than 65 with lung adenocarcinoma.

The CDR3 here is CASSFSASYYEQYF. CDR3 coding DNA: TGTGCCAGCAGCTTTAGTGCCAGTTACTACGAGCAGTACTTC. This chain joins TRBV7-9 and TRBJ2-7; D call uncertain. This CDR3 has 14 amino acids. V was shortened by 3 bases and J by 3 bases, with 12 bases between the two germline ends. The germline CDR1 and CDR2 sequences are SEHNR and FQNEAQ (reference sequence). The whole variable domain, filled in from reference TRBV7-9 and TRBJ2-7, reads DTGVSQNPRHKITKRGQNVTFRCDPISEHNRLYWYRQTLGQGPEFLTYFQNEAQLEKSRLLSDRFSAERPKGSFSTLEIQRTEQGDSAMYLCASSFSASYYEQYFGPGTRLTVT.

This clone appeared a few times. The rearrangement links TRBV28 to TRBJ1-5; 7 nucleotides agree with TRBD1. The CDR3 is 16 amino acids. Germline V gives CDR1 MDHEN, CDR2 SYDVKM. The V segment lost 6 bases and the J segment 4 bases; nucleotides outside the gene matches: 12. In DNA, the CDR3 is TGTGCCAGCAGCCCAATTACAGGGGTGGGAAATCAGCCCCAGCATTTT. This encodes CASSPITGVGNQPQHF. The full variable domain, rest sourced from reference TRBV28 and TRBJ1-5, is DVKVTQSSRYLVKRTGEKVFLECVQDMDHENMFWYRQDPGLGLRLIYFSYDVKMKEKGDIPEGYSVSREKKERFSLILESASTNQTSMYLCASSPITGVGNQPQHFGDGTRLSIL.

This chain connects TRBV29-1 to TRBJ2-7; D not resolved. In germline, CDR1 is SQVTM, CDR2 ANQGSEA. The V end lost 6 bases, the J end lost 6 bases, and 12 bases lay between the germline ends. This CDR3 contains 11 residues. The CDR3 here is CSVAQKFEQYF. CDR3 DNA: TGCAGCGTCGCCCAAAAGTTCGAGCAGTACTTC.

Here the CDR3 DNA reads TGCGCCAGCAGCTTGGCCAGCACAGGGGGCGGGTCCTACGAGCAGTACTTC. The encoded protein is CASSLASTGGGSYEQYF. The chain recombines TRBV5-1 with TRBJ2-7; the match to TRBD1 covers 9 bases. This CDR3 is built from 17 residues. The V gene end was trimmed by 0 bases and the J gene end by 1 base; junction bases not matched to a gene: 8. Germline CDR1 SGHRS, CDR2 YFSETQ.

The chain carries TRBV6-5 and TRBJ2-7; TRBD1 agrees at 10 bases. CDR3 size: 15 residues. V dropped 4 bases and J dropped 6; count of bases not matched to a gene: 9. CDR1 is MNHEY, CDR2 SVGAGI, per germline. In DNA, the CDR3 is TGTGCCAGCAGTTCCCCGGGACAGGGGAGACTCGAGCAGTACTTC. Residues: CASSSPGQGRLEQYF.

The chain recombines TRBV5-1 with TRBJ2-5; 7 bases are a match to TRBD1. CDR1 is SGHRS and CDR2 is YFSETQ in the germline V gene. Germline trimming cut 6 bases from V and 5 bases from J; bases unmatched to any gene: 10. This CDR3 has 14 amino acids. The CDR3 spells CASTIGGARETQYF. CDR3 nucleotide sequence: TGCGCCAGCACTATAGGGGGCGCCCGGGAGACCCAGTACTTC.

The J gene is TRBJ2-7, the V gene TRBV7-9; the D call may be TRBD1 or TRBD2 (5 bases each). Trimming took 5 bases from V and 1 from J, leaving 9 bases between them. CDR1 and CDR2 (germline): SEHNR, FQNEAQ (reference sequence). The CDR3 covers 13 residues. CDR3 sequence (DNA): TGTGCCAGCAGCCGGGACGCTTCCTACGAGCAGTACTTC. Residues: CASSRDASYEQYF.

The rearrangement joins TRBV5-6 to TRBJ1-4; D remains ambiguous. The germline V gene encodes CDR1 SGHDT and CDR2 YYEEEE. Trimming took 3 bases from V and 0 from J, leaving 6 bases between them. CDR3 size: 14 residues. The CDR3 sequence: CASSSTATNEKLFF. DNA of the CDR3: TGTGCCAGCAGCTCGACTGCAACTAATGAAAAACTGTTTTTT.

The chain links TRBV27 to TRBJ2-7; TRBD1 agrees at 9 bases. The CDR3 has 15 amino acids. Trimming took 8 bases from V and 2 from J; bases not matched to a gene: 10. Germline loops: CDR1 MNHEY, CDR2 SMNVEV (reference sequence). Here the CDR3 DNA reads TGTGCCAGCGGATCGGGACAGGGAGGCCCCTACGAGCAGTACTTC. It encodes CASGSGQGGPYEQYF.

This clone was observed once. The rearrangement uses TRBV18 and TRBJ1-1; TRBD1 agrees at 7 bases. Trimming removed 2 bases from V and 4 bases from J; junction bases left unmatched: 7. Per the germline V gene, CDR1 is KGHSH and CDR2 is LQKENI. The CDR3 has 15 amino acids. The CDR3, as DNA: TGTGCCAGCTCACCATTACAGGGGACCCTCACTGAAGCTTTCTTT. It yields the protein CASSPLQGTLTEAFF.

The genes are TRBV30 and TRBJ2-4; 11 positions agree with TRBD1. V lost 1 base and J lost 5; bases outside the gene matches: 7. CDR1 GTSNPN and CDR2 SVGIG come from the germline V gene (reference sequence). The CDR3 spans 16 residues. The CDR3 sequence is CAWSGDRGGPENIQYF. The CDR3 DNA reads TGTGCCTGGAGTGGGGACAGGGGGGGCCCCGAAAACATTCAGTACTTC.

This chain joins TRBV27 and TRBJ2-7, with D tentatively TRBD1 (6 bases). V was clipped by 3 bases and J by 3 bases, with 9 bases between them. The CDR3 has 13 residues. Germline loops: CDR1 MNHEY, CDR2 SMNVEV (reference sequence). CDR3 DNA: TGTGCCAGCAGTTTTTTACAGGGCTACGAGCAGTACTTC. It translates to CASSFLQGYEQYF.

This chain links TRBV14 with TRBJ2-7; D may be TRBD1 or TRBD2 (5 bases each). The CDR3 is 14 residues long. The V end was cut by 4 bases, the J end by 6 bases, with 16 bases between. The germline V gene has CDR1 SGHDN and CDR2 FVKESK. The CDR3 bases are TGTGCCAGCAGCCCACGGGCCGGGACCGGCGAGCAGTACTTC. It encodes CASSPRAGTGEQYF.

The CDR3 DNA follows: TGCAGCGTCCCCTATGGGGGGGCTAACTATGGCTACACCTTC. This encodes CSVPYGGANYGYTF. The genes are TRBV29-1 and TRBJ1-2; D perhaps matches TRBD1 (5 bases). This CDR3 region has 14 residues. Germline V gene data show CDR1 as SQVTM and CDR2 as ANQGSEA. The V end was cut by 6 bases, the J end by 0 bases, with 14 bases between.

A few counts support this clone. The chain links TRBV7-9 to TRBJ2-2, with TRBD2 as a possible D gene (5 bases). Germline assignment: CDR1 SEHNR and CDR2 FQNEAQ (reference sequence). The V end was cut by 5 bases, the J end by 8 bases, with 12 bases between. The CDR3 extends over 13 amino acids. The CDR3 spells CASSVGLEGELFF. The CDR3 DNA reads TGTGCCAGCAGCGTCGGACTGGAGGGGGAGCTGTTTTTT. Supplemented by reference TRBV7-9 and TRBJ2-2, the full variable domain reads DTGVSQNPRHKITKRGQNVTFRCDPISEHNRLYWYRQTLGQGPEFLTYFQNEAQLEKSRLLSDRFSAERPKGSFSTLEIQRTEQGDSAMYLCASSVGLEGELFFGEGSRLTVL.

CDR3 sequence: CASSSIGTFLIGYTF. CDR3 DNA: TGTGCCAGCAGCTCGATAGGGACATTCCTAATCGGCTACACCTTC. The chain employs TRBV5-6 and TRBJ1-2; TRBD1 might be the D (6 bases). With 3 bases removed from V and 8 bases from J, the gap between germline ends came to 20 bases. The CDR3 covers 15 residues. CDR1 is SGHDT and CDR2 is YYEEEE in the germline V gene. Together with reference TRBV5-6 and TRBJ1-2, the CDR3 gives the full variable domain: DAGVTQSPTHLIKTRGQQVTLRCSPKSGHDTVSWYQQALGQGPQFIFQYYEEEERQRGNFPDRFSGHQFPNYSSELNVNALLLGDSALYLCASSSIGTFLIGYTFGSGTRLTVV.

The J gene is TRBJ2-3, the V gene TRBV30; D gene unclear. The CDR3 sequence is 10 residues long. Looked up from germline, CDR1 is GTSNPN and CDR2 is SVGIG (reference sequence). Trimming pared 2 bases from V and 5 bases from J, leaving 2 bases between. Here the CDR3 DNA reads TGTGCCTGGAGTATAGATACGCAGTATTTT. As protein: CAWSIDTQYF.

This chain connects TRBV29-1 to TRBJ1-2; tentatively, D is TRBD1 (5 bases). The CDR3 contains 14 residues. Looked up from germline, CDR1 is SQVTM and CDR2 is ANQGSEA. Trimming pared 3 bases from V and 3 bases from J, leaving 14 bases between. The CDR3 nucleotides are TGCAGCGTTGATTGGGGGGAAAGGGACTATGGCTACACCTTC. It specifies CSVDWGERDYGYTF.

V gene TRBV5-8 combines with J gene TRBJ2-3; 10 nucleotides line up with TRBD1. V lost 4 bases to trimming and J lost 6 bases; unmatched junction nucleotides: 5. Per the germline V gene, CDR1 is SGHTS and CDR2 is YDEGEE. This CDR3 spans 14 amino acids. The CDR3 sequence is CASSPDRGRDTQYF. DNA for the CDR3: TGTGCCAGCAGCCCGGACAGGGGGAGGGATACGCAGTATTTT.

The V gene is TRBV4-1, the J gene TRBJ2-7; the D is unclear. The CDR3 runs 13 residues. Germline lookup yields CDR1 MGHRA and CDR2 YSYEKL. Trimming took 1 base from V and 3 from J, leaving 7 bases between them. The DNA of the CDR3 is TGCGCCAGCAGCCAAGCACTTCTCTACGAGCAGTACTTC. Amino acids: CASSQALLYEQYF.

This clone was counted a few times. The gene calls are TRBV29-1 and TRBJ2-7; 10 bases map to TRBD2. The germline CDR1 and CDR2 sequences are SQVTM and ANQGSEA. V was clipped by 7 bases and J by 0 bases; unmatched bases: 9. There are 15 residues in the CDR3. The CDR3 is CSGYVTSGDSYEQYF. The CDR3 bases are TGCAGCGGTTACGTTACTAGCGGGGACTCCTACGAGCAGTACTTC.

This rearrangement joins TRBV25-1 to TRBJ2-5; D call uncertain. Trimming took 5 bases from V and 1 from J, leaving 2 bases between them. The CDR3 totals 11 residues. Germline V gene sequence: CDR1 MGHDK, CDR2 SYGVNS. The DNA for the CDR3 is TGTGCCAGCAGTCGCCAAGAGACCCAGTACTTC. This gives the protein CASSRQETQYF. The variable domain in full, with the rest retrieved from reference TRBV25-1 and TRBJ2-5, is EADIYQTPRYLVIGTGKKITLECSQTMGHDKMYWYQQDPGMELHLIHYSYGVNSTEKGDLSSESTVSRIRTEHFPLTLESARPSHTSQYLCASSRQETQYFGPGTRLLVL.

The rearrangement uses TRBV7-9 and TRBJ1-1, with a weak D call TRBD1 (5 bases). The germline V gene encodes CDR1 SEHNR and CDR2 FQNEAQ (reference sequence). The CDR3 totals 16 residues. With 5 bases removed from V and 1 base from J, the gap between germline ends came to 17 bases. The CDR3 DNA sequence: TGTGCCAGCAGCCACATCCGGGGGGGAACGAACACTGAAGCTTTCTTT. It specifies CASSHIRGGTNTEAFF.

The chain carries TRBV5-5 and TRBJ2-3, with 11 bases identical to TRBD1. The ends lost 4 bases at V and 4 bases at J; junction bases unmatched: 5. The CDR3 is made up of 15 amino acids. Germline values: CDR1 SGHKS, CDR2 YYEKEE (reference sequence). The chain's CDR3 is CASSERTGGPDTQYF. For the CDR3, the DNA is TGTGCCAGCAGCGAGCGGACAGGGGGCCCAGATACGCAGTATTTT.